This entry lists 30 T cell receptor beta chains sequenced from one sample in a study of cytomegalovirus exposure and HLA in healthy donors. Use of 60 Vbeta and 13 Jbeta primers characterized the PCR. Using immunoSEQ multiplex PCR, the repertoire was profiled, and TCRdb retains in-frame clones only, with some absent. The sample lists about 180,000 clones; about 69% were seen once. Sequencing was done on a sample of PBMCs. Every receptor here comes from a male donor in good health and CMV-seronegative.

The genes are TRBV7-2 and TRBJ1-2; TRBD1 aligns across 10 bases. The trim removed 3 bases at V and 4 bases at J, leaving 2 bases unmatched. The germline V gene encodes CDR1 SGHTA and CDR2 FQGNSA. The CDR3 covers 14 residues. Written as DNA, the CDR3 is TGTGCCAGCAGCTTGGACAGGGGGGGCTATGGCTACACCTTC. Protein product: CASSLDRGGYGYTF.

The chain recombines TRBV28 with TRBJ2-3; 7 nucleotides agree with TRBD2. This CDR3 region has 17 residues. After removal of 5 bases from V and 6 bases from J, the junction contained 17 bases not matched to a gene. Germline-derived CDR1 and CDR2 are MDHEN and SYDVKM. CDR3 coding DNA: TGTGCCAGCAGTCTTAACGCGGGAGAGGCCGTAGGGGATACGCAGTATTTT. Translating gives CASSLNAGEAVGDTQYF.

The chain is built from TRBV19 and TRBJ2-1; TRBD2 matches 10 bases. The V gene's germline CDR1 is LNHDA and CDR2 SQIVND (reference sequence). The CDR3 sequence is 15 residues long. After removal of 2 bases from V and 7 bases from J, the junction contained 5 bases not matched to a gene. CDR3: CASSINSGGTNEQFF. The CDR3 region has the DNA TGTGCCAGTAGTATAAATAGCGGGGGGACAAATGAGCAGTTCTTC.

The chain employs TRBV6-1 and TRBJ1-4; TRBD1 agrees at 7 bases. This CDR3 comprises 14 residues. The J segment lost 5 bases and the V segment lost 6 bases, leaving 6 bases of the junction unmatched. Per germline, CDR1 MNHNS and CDR2 SASEGT. The CDR3 protein is CASRPGTENEKLFF. CDR3 DNA: TGTGCCAGCAGACCCGGGACAGAGAATGAAAAACTGTTTTTT.

DNA for the CDR3: TGTGCCAGCCTTAGTGAACTAGCGGGGGGTGAGCAGTTCTTC. Translating it yields CASLSELAGGEQFF. The J gene is TRBJ2-1, the V gene TRBV6-1, with 12 nucleotides matching TRBD2. J lost 9 bases, V lost 8 bases, and 8 bases had no gene match. Germline loops: CDR1 MNHNS, CDR2 SASEGT. This CDR3 has 14 amino acids.

The table lists this clone with a few counts. The chain couples TRBV6-6 to TRBJ1-1, with TRBD1 identical over 11 bases. This CDR3 is built from 15 residues. Germline V CDR1 and CDR2: MNHNY, SVGAGI (reference sequence). Unmatched junction bases numbered 3, after V lost 5 bases and J lost 1 base. The DNA for the CDR3 is TGTGCCAGCAGTGGGACAGGGGGTACGAACACTGAAGCTTTCTTT. This translates into CASSGTGGTNTEAFF.

CDR3 sequence: CASSLRLGGNEQFF. In DNA, the CDR3 is TGTGCCAGCAGTCTTCGACTGGGGGGCAATGAGCAGTTCTTC. This chain joins TRBV6-4 and TRBJ2-1, with a tentative D call TRBD2 (6 bases). V shed 5 bases and J shed 6 bases, with 14 bases lying between them. Per the germline V gene, CDR1 is MRHNA and CDR2 is SNTAGT. The CDR3 consists of 14 residues.

The chain uses TRBV6-6 and TRBJ1-5, with no clear D. CDR3 size: 14 residues. From germline, CDR1 is MNHNY and CDR2 SVGAGI (reference sequence). V was shortened by 5 bases and J by 0 bases, with 8 bases between the two germline ends. The CDR3 nucleotides are TGTGCCAGCAGTATAAGGAGTAGCAATCAGCCCCAGCATTTT. It codes for CASSIRSSNQPQHF.

V and J are TRBV30 and TRBJ1-2; 7 bases line up with TRBD1. CDR1 and CDR2 (germline): GTSNPN, SVGIG (reference sequence). The CDR3 is 14 amino acids. J was trimmed by 8 bases and V by 2 bases; bases with no gene match: 11. The CDR3 nucleotides are TGTGCCTGGAGTTCTGGAGGGGGCGCGATCGGCTACACCTTC. Translating it yields CAWSSGGGAIGYTF.

The sample holds a few counts of this clone. The rearrangement links TRBV6-6 to TRBJ2-7; D is possibly TRBD1 (6 bases). Germline lookup yields CDR1 MNHNY and CDR2 SVGAGI (reference sequence). Between the trimmed V and J ends, which lost 5 bases and 3 bases, there was a span of 8 bases. CDR3 size: 12 residues. CDR3 loop: CASSPGVYEQYF. The CDR3 region has the DNA TGTGCCAGCAGTCCAGGGGTCTACGAGCAGTACTTC.

CDR3: CASSQGGTVSSYNEQFF. CDR3 in DNA: TGTGCCAGCAGCCAAGGTGGGACTGTTAGCTCCTACAATGAGCAGTTCTTC. The chain couples TRBV4-2 to TRBJ2-1, with D perhaps matching TRBD2 (6 bases). V was cut by 1 base and J by 0 bases, with 13 bases left in between. The CDR3 runs to 17 residues. Per the germline V gene, CDR1 is LGHNA and CDR2 is YNFKEQ.

V is TRBV2 and J is TRBJ2-1; 9 bases align to TRBD2. Germline trimming cut 6 bases from V and 8 bases from J; bases unmatched to any gene: 5. CDR3 length: 13 residues. The V gene's germline CDR1 is SNHLY and CDR2 FYNNEI. CDR3 coding DNA: TGTGCCAGCAGAGCTAGCGGGGTGGATGAGCAGTTCTTC. It encodes CASRASGVDEQFF.

V gene TRBV5-1 combines with J gene TRBJ2-1, with D maybe TRBD1 (5 bases). The CDR3 sequence is 16 residues long. Trimming cost V 4 bases and J 5 bases, with 19 bases left between them. Germline V gene lookup returns CDR1 SGHRS and CDR2 YFSETQ. In nucleotides, the CDR3 is TGCGCCAGCAGCCCAGATGGTCGCCAGGGTAACAATGAGCAGTTCTTC. Amino acids: CASSPDGRQGNNEQFF. Full variable domain (outside the CDR3, taken from reference TRBV5-1 and TRBJ2-1): KAGVTQTPRYLIKTRGQQVTLSCSPISGHRSVSWYQQTPGQGLQFLFEYFSETQRNKGNFPGRFSGRQFSNSRSEMNVSTLELGDSALYLCASSPDGRQGNNEQFFGPGTRLTVL.

The chain is built from TRBV27 and TRBJ1-5; TRBD1 aligns across 9 bases. Germline values: CDR1 MNHEY, CDR2 SMNVEV (reference sequence). The J segment lost 4 bases and the V segment lost 5 bases, leaving 6 bases of the junction unmatched. The CDR3 runs 15 residues. The CDR3 DNA is TGTGCCAGCAGTCCTGGACAGGGGCAGAATCAGCCCCAGCATTTT. Translated: CASSPGQGQNQPQHF.

The gene calls are TRBV6-5 and TRBJ2-5; D remains unclear. TRBJ2-7 explains the end of the DNA better; the J call may be wrong. In germline, CDR1 is MNHEY, CDR2 SVGAGI. The CDR3 length is 11 residues. CDR3 in DNA: TGTGCCAGCAGTACCGCCTACGAGCAGTACTTC. It translates to CASSTAYEQYF.

The chain combines TRBV11-2 with TRBJ2-3; TRBD2 might be the D (7 bases). CDR1 is SGHAT, CDR2 FQNNGV, per germline. The CDR3 has 16 residues. Between the trimmed V and J ends, which lost 4 bases and 5 bases, there was a span of 19 bases. The DNA for the CDR3 is TGTGCCAGCAGCTACCGTGGCACAGGGAGGGTAGATACGCAGTATTTT. It encodes CASSYRGTGRVDTQYF.

The rearrangement joins TRBV2 to TRBJ1-5; possible D gene TRBD1, 5 bases. The CDR3 is 16 amino acids. CDR1 and CDR2 (germline): SNHLY, FYNNEI. Trimming pared 5 bases from V and 3 bases from J, leaving 17 bases between. The DNA for the CDR3 is TGTGCCAGCAGTCTCCTACCTACAGGTTCCAATCAGCCCCAGCATTTT. Residues: CASSLLPTGSNQPQHF.

This rearrangement joins TRBV28 to TRBJ1-2; D remains unclear. From germline, CDR1 is MDHEN and CDR2 SYDVKM. CDR3 length equals 15 residues. The germline V and J ends were trimmed by 6 bases and 5 bases, with 19 bases remaining between them. CDR3 residues: CASSRPIGWRYGYTF. The CDR3 DNA is TGTGCCAGCAGCCGCCCCATAGGGTGGAGGTATGGCTACACCTTC.

The V and J genes are TRBV7-7 and TRBJ1-3; D gene uncertain. Germline V gene lookup returns CDR1 SSHAT and CDR2 FNYEAQ (reference sequence). V lost 1 base and J 4 bases, leaving 5 bases between the germline ends. The CDR3 is 13 residues long. CDR3 loop: CASSLGQGNTIYF. CDR3 DNA: TGTGCCAGCAGCTTAGGGCAGGGAAACACCATATATTTT.

This clone was observed a handful of times. The rearrangement uses TRBV2 and TRBJ1-5; 8 bases are shared with TRBD1. Germline loops: CDR1 SNHLY, CDR2 FYNNEI. The junction had 4 bases not matched to a gene; V was cut back by 4 bases and J by 2 bases. There are 15 residues in the CDR3. CDR3 sequence reads: CASSALTGGNQPQHF. In nucleotides, the CDR3 is TGTGCCAGCAGTGCGCTGACAGGGGGCAATCAGCCCCAGCATTTT.

J is TRBJ2-1 and V is TRBV30; D is ambiguous. This CDR3 region has 13 residues. CDR1 and CDR2 from the germline V gene are GTSNPN and SVGIG (reference sequence). The germline V and J ends were trimmed by 0 bases and 6 bases, with 9 bases remaining between them. CDR3 DNA: TGTGCCTGGAGTGTAAGTGGCGGCAATGAGCAGTTCTTC. Translating it yields CAWSVSGGNEQFF.

This chain uses TRBV28 with TRBJ2-7; D is uncertain. CDR1 and CDR2 from the germline V gene are MDHEN and SYDVKM. This CDR3 has 11 amino acids. V was shortened by 5 bases and J by 5 bases, with 7 bases between the two germline ends. The CDR3 protein is CASSPRNEQYF. CDR3 DNA: TGTGCCAGCAGTCCCCGTAACGAGCAGTACTTC.

The chain joins TRBV28 to TRBJ2-2, with 7 bases fitting TRBD2. This CDR3 contains 13 residues. V shed 5 bases and J 6 bases; nucleotides not matched to a gene: 3. Germline CDR1 reads MDHEN; CDR2 reads SYDVKM. In nucleotides, the CDR3 is TGTGCCAGCAGTACACTAGCGTCCGGGGAGCTGTTTTTT. Its protein is CASSTLASGELFF.

The chain links TRBV7-9 to TRBJ1-3; D is perhaps TRBD1 (5 bases). Deletions cut 6 bases from V and 4 bases from J, with 13 bases between. Germline V CDR1 and CDR2: SEHNR, FQNEAQ (reference sequence). The CDR3 covers 14 residues. The DNA of the CDR3 is TGTGCCAGCAGTAAGGGGTCCTCAGGAAACACCATATATTTT. As protein: CASSKGSSGNTIYF.

This clone turned up a few times. The chain couples TRBV4-1 to TRBJ1-2; 9 nucleotides match TRBD1. Trimming at V came to 1 base and at J to 4 bases, leaving 13 bases not matched to a gene. This CDR3 spans 18 amino acids. Germline CDR1 MGHRA, CDR2 YSYEKL. The CDR3 sequence is CASSQGPPGDRGSYGYTF. CDR3 nucleotide sequence: TGCGCCAGCAGCCAAGGACCACCGGGAGACAGGGGGTCCTATGGCTACACCTTC.

Turning to this clone: The germline gene is not matched at one end of the junction; a read error may be the cause. The chain is built from TRBV7-9 and TRBJ2-1; 14 bases are a match to TRBD2. The V gene's germline CDR1 is SEHNR and CDR2 FQNEAQ (reference sequence). The CDR3 sequence is 15 residues long. This CDR3 reads CSSSLAGLAGEEQFF. The CDR3 nucleotides read TGTTCCAGCAGCTTAGCGGGACTAGCGGGAGAAGAGCAGTTCTTC.

V and J are TRBV30 and TRBJ1-2; 7 bases fit TRBD1. The J segment lost 4 bases and the V segment lost 4 bases, leaving 6 bases of the junction unmatched. Germline V gene data show CDR1 as GTSNPN and CDR2 as SVGIG (reference sequence). The CDR3 has 13 amino acids. DNA for the CDR3: TGTGCCTGGAACCGACAGGGTCCCTATGGCTACACCTTC. This translates into CAWNRQGPYGYTF.

The rearrangement links TRBV7-2 to TRBJ1-1, with D possibly TRBD1 on 6 matching bases. The V end lost 5 bases, the J end lost 0 bases, and 7 bases lay between the germline ends. CDR3 length: 13 residues. The germline V gene has CDR1 SGHTA and CDR2 FQGNSA. CDR3 sequence: CASSQGMNTEAFF. The CDR3 nucleotides read TGTGCCAGCAGCCAGGGGATGAACACTGAAGCTTTCTTT.

This sequence joins TRBV30 and TRBJ2-2, with D tentatively TRBD2 (6 bases). This CDR3 has 18 residues. V lost 2 bases, J lost 2 bases, and 21 bases lay in between. In germline, CDR1 is GTSNPN, CDR2 SVGIG (reference sequence). Written as DNA, the CDR3 is TGTGCCTGGAGTTTAAGAAGATTAACTAGCTTAAACACCGGGGAGCTGTTTTTT. This codes for CAWSLRRLTSLNTGELFF.

This clone was observed a few times. This rearrangement joins TRBV6-6 to TRBJ1-1; a weak D match, TRBD1 (5 bases). Germline V gene data show CDR1 as MNHNY and CDR2 as SVGAGI (reference sequence). Deletions cut 2 bases from V and 4 bases from J, with 14 bases between. This CDR3 has 15 amino acids. CDR3 protein: CASSYGGAVFTEAFF. In nucleotides, the CDR3 is TGTGCCAGCAGTTACGGTGGGGCCGTCTTCACTGAAGCTTTCTTT.